This T cell receptor beta chain was retrieved from a study of cytomegalovirus exposure and HLA in healthy donors. In the PCR, 60 Vbeta and 13 Jbeta primers were used. Some clones are missing from TCRdb's copy, which holds only in-frame ones; the method was immunoSEQ multiplex PCR. The table lists 110,000 to 150,000 clones, about 71% of them singletons. The J segment lost 4 bases and the V segment lost 3 bases, leaving 5 bases of the junction unmatched. The CDR3 extends over 16 amino acids. Germline CDR1 reads MGHDK; CDR2 reads SYGVNS. As concerns this clone: The target antigen is unknown.

Findings and caveats of the study: Diagnosis of cytomegalovirus status made by the classifier reportedly showed high specificity and sensitivity. Roughly uniform depth of sequencing across donors was assumed in presence/absence analyses. A later analysis found common viral pathogens apparently linked to several of the most significant clusters.

The sample was PBMCs. This sequence joins TRBV25-1 and TRBJ2-3, with 12 bases matching TRBD2. The receptor comes from a woman in her fifties or sixties in good health and CMV-seropositive. CDR3 region: CASSDRTSGTADTQYF. The CDR3 DNA reads as TGTGCCAGCAGTGATAGGACTAGCGGGACGGCAGATACGCAGTATTTT. The full variable domain, its missing parts supplied by reference TRBV25-1 and TRBJ2-3, is EADIYQTPRYLVIGTGKKITLECSQTMGHDKMYWYQQDPGMELHLIHYSYGVNSTEKGDLSSESTVSRIRTEHFPLTLESARPSHTSQYLCASSDRTSGTADTQYFGPGTRLTVL.